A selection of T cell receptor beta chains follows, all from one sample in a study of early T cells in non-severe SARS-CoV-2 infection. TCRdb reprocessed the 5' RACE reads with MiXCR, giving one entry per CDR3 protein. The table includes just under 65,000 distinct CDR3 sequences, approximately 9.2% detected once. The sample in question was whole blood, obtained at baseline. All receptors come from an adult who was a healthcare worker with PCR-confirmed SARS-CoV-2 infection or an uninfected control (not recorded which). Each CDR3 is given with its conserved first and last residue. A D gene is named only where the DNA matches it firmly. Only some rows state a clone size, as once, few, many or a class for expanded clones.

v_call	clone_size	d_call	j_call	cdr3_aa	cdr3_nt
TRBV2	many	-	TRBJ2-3	CASSWTSDTQYF	TGTGCCAGCAGTTGGACTTCTGATACGCAGTATTTT
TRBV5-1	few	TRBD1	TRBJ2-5	CASSSAGTGTYETQYF	TGCGCCAGCAGCTCTGCCGGGACAGGGACGTACGAGACCCAGTACTTC
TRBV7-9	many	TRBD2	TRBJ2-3	CASSSRGLASTDTQYF	TGTGCCAGCAGCTCCCGGGGACTAGCTAGCACAGATACGCAGTATTTT
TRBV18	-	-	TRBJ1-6	CASSQGSDAPLHF	TGTGCCAGCTCACAAGGATCCGACGCACCCCTCCACTTT
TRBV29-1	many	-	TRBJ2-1	CSVEDRGGSSYNEQFF	TGCAGCGTTGAAGATCGAGGGGGGAGCTCCTACAATGAGCAGTTCTTC
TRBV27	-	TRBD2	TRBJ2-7	CASTSGLAGGYEQYF	TGTGCCAGCACCTCGGGACTAGCGGGAGGCTACGAGCAGTACTTC
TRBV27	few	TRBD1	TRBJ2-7	CASNRQGFSHEQYF	TGTGCCAGCAACAGACAGGGGTTTTCCCACGAGCAGTACTTC
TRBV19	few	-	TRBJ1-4	CASSQRDNNEKLFF	TGTGCCAGTAGTCAACGGGACAATAATGAAAAACTGTTTTTT
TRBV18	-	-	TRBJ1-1	CASSPRGDTEAFF	TGTGCCAGCTCACCAAGGGGTGACACTGAAGCTTTCTTT
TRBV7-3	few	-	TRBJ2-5	CASSSSVSRSQETQYF	TGTGCCAGCAGCTCTAGCGTATCTAGATCACAAGAGACCCAGTACTTC
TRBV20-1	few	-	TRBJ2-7	CSARGLILYEQYF	TGCAGTGCTCGGGGGTTAATCCTCTACGAGCAGTACTTC
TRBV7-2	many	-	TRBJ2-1	CASSLAQSANEQFF	TGTGCCAGCAGCTTAGCCCAGAGTGCAAATGAGCAGTTCTTC
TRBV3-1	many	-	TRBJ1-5	CASSQGLLTQPQHF	TGTGCCAGCAGCCAAGGACTGCTTACCCAGCCCCAGCATTTT
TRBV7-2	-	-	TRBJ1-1	CASSPHGMNTEAFF	TGTGCCAGCAGCCCTCACGGAATGAACACTGAAGCTTTCTTT
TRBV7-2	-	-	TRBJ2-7	CASSRLGGASSYEQYF	TGTGCCAGCAGCCGTTTGGGGGGGGCTTCCTCCTACGAGCAGTACTTC